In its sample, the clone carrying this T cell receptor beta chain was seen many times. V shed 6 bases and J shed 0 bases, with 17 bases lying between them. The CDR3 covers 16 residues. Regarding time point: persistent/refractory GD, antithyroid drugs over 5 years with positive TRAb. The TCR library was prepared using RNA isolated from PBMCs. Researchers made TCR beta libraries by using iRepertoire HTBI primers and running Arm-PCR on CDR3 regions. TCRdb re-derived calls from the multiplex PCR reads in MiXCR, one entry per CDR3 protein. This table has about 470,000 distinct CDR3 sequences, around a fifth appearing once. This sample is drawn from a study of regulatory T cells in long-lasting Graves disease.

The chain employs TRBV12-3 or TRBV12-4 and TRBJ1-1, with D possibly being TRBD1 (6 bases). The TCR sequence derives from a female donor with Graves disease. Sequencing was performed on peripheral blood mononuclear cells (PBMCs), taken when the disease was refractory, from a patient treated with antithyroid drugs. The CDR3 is CASSQRGGAMNTEAFF. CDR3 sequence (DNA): TGTGCCAGCAGCCAAAGGGGGGGCGCGATGAACACTGAAGCTTTCTTT.